This entry features one T cell receptor (beta chain) sequence. The data originate from a study of Graves' ophthalmopathy and Graves' hyperthyroidism. Ages of hyperthyroidism patients ran from 18 to 65, and their diagnoses were new, under 2 months' duration. Amplification of the TCR beta CDR3 regions used RNA transcripts (as template). First-round RT-PCR with HTBI primers preceded a second-round multiplex PCR. TCRdb ran MiXCR on the multiplex PCR reads and lists one entry per CDR3 protein. Of under 800,000 distinct CDR3 sequences listed, about a fifth are singletons. Material: peripheral blood. The sequence was collected from a woman younger than 35 with stable Graves' hyperthyroidism. Some clones in this sample may be carry-over from other donors' samples.

CDR3 DNA: TGTGCCAGCAGCTTGGCTGGCCATGAAGCTTTCTTT. Translating gives CASSLAGHEAFF. The chain recombines TRBV5-5 with TRBJ1-1; D is undetermined. Trimming stripped 0 bases from V and 7 bases from J, with 7 bases between. Germline loops: CDR1 SGHKS, CDR2 YYEKEE (reference sequence). The CDR3 is made up of 12 amino acids. Full variable domain (outside the CDR3, taken from reference TRBV5-5 and TRBJ1-1): DAGVTQSPTHLIKTRGQQVTLRCSPISGHKSVSWYQQVLGQGPQFIFQYYEKEERGRGNFPDRFSARQFPNYSSELNVNALLLGDSALYLCASSLAGHEAFFGQGTRLTVV.